A single sample is the source of the 19 T cell receptor beta chains below, sequenced in a study of regulatory T cells in long-lasting Graves disease. The time point denotes: persistent/refractory GD, antithyroid drugs over 5 years with positive TRAb. PBMC-derived RNA was used for the TCR library. The TCR beta library used iRepertoire HTBI primers with Arm-PCR amplification of CDR3. TCRdb fed the multiplex PCR reads into MiXCR, producing one record per CDR3 protein. The table lists about 660,000 distinct CDR3 sequences, approximately 31% of them singletons. The input for sequencing was peripheral blood mononuclear cells (PBMCs), taken when the disease was refractory, from a patient treated with antithyroid drugs. These receptor sequences come from a female donor with Graves disease.

This rearrangement joins TRBV7-3 to TRBJ2-3; D is possibly TRBD1 or TRBD2 (5 bases each). Germline CDR1 reads SGHTA; CDR2 reads FQGTGA. The CDR3 length is 14 residues. V was pared by 3 bases and J by 6 bases, with 13 bases between. CDR3 protein: CASSLGPAEDTQYF. DNA of the CDR3: TGTGCCAGCAGCTTGGGACCAGCGGAGGATACGCAGTATTTT.

This clonotype was counted many times. V and J are TRBV2 and TRBJ2-7; D gene uncertain. Germline assignment: CDR1 SNHLY and CDR2 FYNNEI. V was cut by 11 bases and J by 2 bases, with 10 bases left in between. The CDR3 totals 11 residues. CDR3 sequence reads: CAHRYAYEQYF. The DNA of the CDR3 is TGTGCCCATAGGTACGCCTACGAGCAGTACTTC.

This clonotype was found a few times. This chain links TRBV30 with TRBJ2-7, with D unresolved. With 2 bases removed from V and 4 bases from J, the gap between germline ends came to 12 bases. This CDR3 has 13 residues. From germline, CDR1 is GTSNPN and CDR2 SVGIG (reference sequence). This CDR3 is CAWSRLALYEQYF. The CDR3 region has the DNA TGTGCCTGGAGTAGGTTAGCTCTTTACGAGCAGTACTTC.

This clonotype was picked up a small number of times. The J gene is TRBJ1-1, the V gene TRBV30; no reliable D call. CDR1 GTSNPN and CDR2 SVGIG come from the germline V gene (reference sequence). V was pared by 5 bases and J by 4 bases, with 11 bases between. The CDR3 has 12 residues. Here the CDR3 DNA reads TGTGCCTGGGGGGTAGGGATCACTGAAGCTTTCTTT. Amino acids: CAWGVGITEAFF.

This clonotype has just one count. The CDR3 protein is CASKPTDTGELFF. In DNA, the CDR3 is TGTGCCAGCAAACCAACCGACACCGGGGAGCTGTTTTTT. The chain links TRBV12-3 or TRBV12-4 to TRBJ2-2, with no clear D. The V end lost 7 bases, the J end lost 3 bases, and 9 bases lay between the germline ends. CDR3 size: 13 residues.

This clonotype appeared a few times. CDR3 sequence reads: CATSKNQGPGYEQYF. CDR3 sequence (DNA): TGTGCCACCAGCAAAAATCAGGGCCCCGGCTACGAGCAGTACTTC. The V gene is TRBV15, the J gene TRBJ2-7; D is possibly TRBD1 (5 bases). Germline V CDR1 and CDR2: LNHNV, YYDKDF (reference sequence). This CDR3 has 15 amino acids. With 4 bases removed from V and 3 bases from J, the gap between germline ends came to 16 bases.

This clonotype was observed a handful of times. CDR3 protein: CASRKSLGGDYEQYF. CDR3 nucleotide sequence: TGTGCCAGCAGAAAGAGTTTAGGGGGTGACTACGAGCAGTACTTC. The rearrangement joins TRBV6-1 to TRBJ2-7, with a possible D match to TRBD1 (6 bases). The CDR3 has 15 residues. Germline V gene data show CDR1 as MNHNS and CDR2 as SASEGT. V lost 6 bases, J lost 3 bases, and 18 bases lay in between.

This clonotype was picked up a small number of times. The V gene is TRBV6-4, the J gene TRBJ1-4, with D tentatively TRBD1 (5 bases). Germline V gene lookup returns CDR1 MRHNA and CDR2 SNTAGT. Trimming removed 3 bases from V and 0 bases from J, with 17 bases in between. The CDR3 is 18 amino acids. The DNA for the CDR3 is TGTGCCAGCAGTGAAGTCTGGGGACTGACTGCAACTAATGAAAAACTGTTTTTT. Residues: CASSEVWGLTATNEKLFF.

This clonotype showed up many times. This rearrangement joins TRBV28 to TRBJ2-7; 9 bases are shared with TRBD1. J was trimmed by 2 bases and V by 6 bases; bases with no gene match: 11. Germline loops: CDR1 MDHEN, CDR2 SYDVKM. The CDR3 sequence is 16 residues long. The DNA of the CDR3 is TGTGCCAGCAGATACACTCCCGGGACAGGGACCTACGAGCAGTACTTC. Its protein product is CASRYTPGTGTYEQYF.

V usage is TRBV7-2 and J usage is TRBJ1-5, with D perhaps matching TRBD1 (5 bases). The germline CDR1 and CDR2 sequences are SGHTA and FQGNSA. This CDR3 is 17 amino acids long. Trimming pared 0 bases from V and 2 bases from J, leaving 14 bases between. The CDR3 DNA is TGTGCCAGCAGCTTAGCGGGAGAAGGGGTTGGCAATCAGCCCCAGCATTTT. It specifies CASSLAGEGVGNQPQHF. The whole variable domain, filled in from reference TRBV7-2 and TRBJ1-5, reads GAGVSQSPSNKVTEKGKDVELRCDPISGHTALYWYRQSLGQGLEFLIYFQGNSAPDKSGLPSDRFSAERTGGSVSTLTIQRTQQEDSAVYLCASSLAGEGVGNQPQHFGDGTRLSIL.

This rearrangement joins TRBV7-6 to TRBJ2-1; TRBD2 agrees at 9 bases. CDR3 length: 13 amino acids. From germline, CDR1 is SGHVS and CDR2 FNYEAQ. Losses at the gene ends were 6 bases for V and 6 bases for J; bases not matched to a gene: 3. CDR3 amino acids: CASSSGSSNEQFF. The CDR3 nucleotides are TGTGCCAGCAGTAGCGGGAGTAGCAATGAGCAGTTCTTC.

The V gene is TRBV20-1, the J gene TRBJ1-5; D not resolved. The ends were cut back, 1 base at V and 2 bases at J, with 12 bases in the middle. CDR1 is DFQATT, CDR2 SNEGSKA, per germline (reference sequence). The CDR3 is 15 amino acids. In nucleotides, the CDR3 is TGCAGTGCTAGAGTAATGGGCAAAGGCAATCAGCCCCAGCATTTT. It specifies CSARVMGKGNQPQHF.

The chain combines TRBV29-1 with TRBJ2-7; TRBD1 is a possible D gene (5 bases). V was trimmed by 4 bases and J by 2 bases, leaving 9 bases between them. The length of the CDR3 is 12 residues. The germline V gene has CDR1 SQVTM and CDR2 ANQGSEA. CDR3 DNA: TGCAGCGTTGCAGGGTTACCCTACGAGCAGTACTTC. Its translation: CSVAGLPYEQYF.

This clonotype was recorded only once. With a much larger clone just one base away, this may be a read error. The chain carries TRBV11-2 and TRBJ2-5; 9 nucleotides align to TRBD1. V dropped 5 bases and J dropped 0; count of bases not matched to a gene: 1. The CDR3 is 14 residues long. Per germline, CDR1 SGHAT and CDR2 FQNNGV. The CDR3 is CASSGQGYQETQYF. CDR3 in DNA: TGTGCCAGCAGCGGACAGGGGTACCAAGAGACCCAGTACTTC.

This clonotype appeared a few times. The V call is TRBV5-1, the J call TRBJ1-5; D is unclear. Trimming cost V 1 base and J 3 bases, with 11 bases left between them. Germline-derived CDR1 and CDR2 are SGHRS and YFSETQ. The CDR3 length is 15 residues. The CDR3 loop is CASSLFSGNNQPQHF. CDR3 bases: TGCGCCAGCAGCTTGTTTTCGGGGAACAATCAGCCCCAGCATTTT. Combining the CDR3 with reference TRBV5-1 and TRBJ1-5 gives the whole variable domain KAGVTQTPRYLIKTRGQQVTLSCSPISGHRSVSWYQQTPGQGLQFLFEYFSETQRNKGNFPGRFSGRQFSNSRSEMNVSTLELGDSALYLCASSLFSGNNQPQHFGDGTRLSIL.

This clonotype was detected only a few times. The chain links TRBV20-1 to TRBJ1-5; D is possibly TRBD1 (6 bases). Trimming pared 6 bases from V and 0 bases from J, leaving 15 bases between. This CDR3 is 15 amino acids long. Germline lookup yields CDR1 DFQATT and CDR2 SNEGSKA (reference sequence). CDR3 bases: TGCAGTGCAAGTGACGGGACATATAGCAATCAGCCCCAGCATTTT. It is translated as CSASDGTYSNQPQHF.

This clonotype was seen repeatedly, ten times or more. The chain is built from TRBV27 and TRBJ2-7; 7 bases match TRBD1. Germline lookup yields CDR1 MNHEY and CDR2 SMNVEV (reference sequence). CDR3 length: 14 residues. Trimming at V came to 5 bases and at J to 6 bases, leaving 10 bases not matched to a gene. The CDR3 protein is CASSNRQGIAEQYF. The CDR3 DNA reads as TGTGCCAGCAGTAATAGACAGGGAATTGCCGAGCAGTACTTC.

This clonotype was picked up many times. The chain joins TRBV28 to TRBJ1-1; no definite D call. The CDR3 runs to 16 residues. V lost 8 bases and J 0 bases, leaving 19 bases between the germline ends. CDR1 and CDR2 (germline): MDHEN, SYDVKM. Written as DNA, the CDR3 is TGTGCCAGCCCCCCGGCGGGTGTCAGTATGAACACTGAAGCTTTCTTT. Its translation: CASPPAGVSMNTEAFF.

The table lists this clonotype with a few counts. The chain is built from TRBV29-1 and TRBJ1-1, with 7 bases that match TRBD1. CDR1 is SQVTM and CDR2 is ANQGSEA in the germline V gene. The CDR3 totals 14 residues. Trimming removed 5 bases from V and 0 bases from J; junction bases left unmatched: 6. The CDR3 here is CSVRPGQMNTEAFF. The CDR3 bases are TGCAGCGTTCGGCCGGGACAGATGAACACTGAAGCTTTCTTT.